Following are 31 T cell receptor beta chains from one sample sequenced in a study of OX40 agonist ivuxolimab in advanced cancers. Sequencing used immunoSEQ multiplex PCR; TCRdb keeps in-frame clones, though not all of them. The sample includes roughly 61,000 clones, about 90% of them seen just once. The sample in question was CD4+ or CD8+ T cells sorted from blood, obtained in a trial of the OX40 agonist ivuxolimab. The receptor source for this set is an adult with an advanced solid tumor such as melanoma, head and neck, liver or kidney cancer.

The chain uses TRBV28 and TRBJ1-1; no clear D. Germline assignment: CDR1 MDHEN and CDR2 SYDVKM. Trimming took 5 bases from V and 11 from J, leaving 12 bases between them. This CDR3 has 11 residues. CDR3 DNA sequence: TGTGCCAGCAGTCCCAAACCTTCTGCTTTCTTT. Amino acid sequence: CASSPKPSAFF.

For the CDR3, the DNA is TGTGCCAGCAGCTTAGCGTCGAGTAGGGGGTCGATCTATGGCTACACCTTC. Amino acids: CASSLASSRGSIYGYTF. The V call is TRBV7-9, the J call TRBJ1-2; maybe TRBD1 (6 bases). Looked up from germline, CDR1 is SEHNR and CDR2 is FQNEAQ (reference sequence). V was pared by 0 bases and J by 4 bases, with 18 bases between. The length of the CDR3 is 17 residues.

The V call is TRBV7-8, the J call TRBJ2-5, with 8 bases lining up with TRBD1. Germline CDR1 is SGHVS and CDR2 is FQNEAQ. The CDR3 has 13 residues. The V gene end was trimmed by 5 bases and the J gene end by 4 bases; junction bases not matched to a gene: 3. CDR3 protein: CASSPGTGETQYF. CDR3 DNA sequence: TGTGCCAGCAGCCCCGGGACAGGAGAGACCCAGTACTTC.

Points on this clone: This sample includes further DNA sequences coding for the same CDR3. The rearrangement links TRBV7-9 to TRBJ2-3; D is uncertain. Germline values: CDR1 SEHNR, CDR2 FQNEAQ (reference sequence). The CDR3 is 12 amino acids. Trimming left V 0 bases short and J 6 bases short, with 4 bases between. The CDR3 DNA reads as TGTGCCAGCAGCTTAGCATCCGATACGCAGTATTTT. Translated: CASSLASDTQYF.

V is TRBV30 and J is TRBJ2-3, with a weak D call TRBD2 (6 bases). CDR3 length: 14 amino acids. V was pared by 7 bases and J by 2 bases, with 16 bases between. Germline-derived CDR1 and CDR2 are GTSNPN and SVGIG (reference sequence). The CDR3 DNA reads TGTGCCTCCAACTCTGGGGGGAACACAGATACGCAGTATTTT. It encodes CASNSGGNTDTQYF.

The chain joins TRBV9 to TRBJ2-3, with 10 nucleotides matching TRBD2. The CDR3 contains 17 residues. V shed 0 bases, J shed 0 bases, and the junction held 4 bases outside the gene matches. CDR1 and CDR2 from the germline V gene are SGDLS and YYNGEE. The CDR3 spells CASSVVGLADSTDTQYF. The CDR3 DNA reads as TGTGCCAGCAGCGTAGTTGGACTAGCGGATAGCACAGATACGCAGTATTTT.

This clone is labeled medium-sized (0.01 to 0.1%). The rearrangement links TRBV7-9 to TRBJ1-2; no clear D gene. The CDR3 is 13 amino acids. Germline V gene lookup returns CDR1 SEHNR and CDR2 FQNEAQ (reference sequence). V lost 5 bases to trimming and J lost 4 bases, with 11 bases between them. CDR3 in amino acids: CASSLMELYGYTF. CDR3 nucleotides: TGTGCCAGCAGCCTTATGGAACTCTATGGCTACACCTTC.

The chain is built from TRBV29-1 and TRBJ1-1; no definite D call. V shed 4 bases and J shed 0 bases, with 12 bases lying between them. Per the germline V gene, CDR1 is SQVTM and CDR2 is ANQGSEA. This CDR3 contains 14 residues. This CDR3 is CSVVGVLMNTEAFF. CDR3 DNA: TGCAGCGTTGTTGGGGTTTTAATGAACACTGAAGCTTTCTTT.

This clone was counted a single time. V and J are TRBV6-1 and TRBJ2-6, with D uncertain. The length of the CDR3 is 15 residues. Germline V gives CDR1 MNHNS, CDR2 SASEGT. The germline V and J ends were trimmed by 2 bases and 0 bases, with 5 bases remaining between them. CDR3: CASSEWGSGANVLTF. CDR3 nucleotides: TGTGCCAGCAGTGAATGGGGCTCTGGGGCCAACGTCCTGACTTTC.

V gene TRBV2 combines with J gene TRBJ2-2; the D is unclear. The CDR3 sequence is 12 residues long. V shed 7 bases and J shed 4 bases, with 7 bases lying between them. Germline CDR1 SNHLY, CDR2 FYNNEI. CDR3 protein: CASKFSTGELFF. CDR3 sequence (DNA): TGTGCCAGCAAATTCTCCACCGGGGAGCTGTTTTTT.

The chain uses TRBV29-1 and TRBJ2-1, with D maybe TRBD2 (5 bases). CDR3 length equals 12 residues. The germline CDR1 and CDR2 sequences are SQVTM and ANQGSEA. V was trimmed by 3 bases and J by 9 bases, leaving 12 bases between them. CDR3: CSVDGIYREQFF. In DNA form, the CDR3 reads TGCAGCGTTGACGGGATCTATCGTGAGCAGTTCTTC.

The chain uses TRBV28 and TRBJ1-1; D is undetermined. Trimming took off 2 bases at V and 7 bases at J, with 8 bases between the two ends. The CDR3 has 12 residues. Germline V CDR1 and CDR2: MDHEN, SYDVKM. CDR3 amino acids: CASSLSWGEAFF. The CDR3 DNA sequence: TGTGCCAGCAGTTTAAGTTGGGGTGAAGCTTTCTTT.

V and J are TRBV7-6 and TRBJ2-1; 12 bases line up with TRBD1. The CDR3 extends over 16 amino acids. The V gene's germline CDR1 is SGHVS and CDR2 FNYEAQ. V lost 5 bases to trimming and J lost 5 bases; unmatched junction nucleotides: 7. CDR3: CASSQGQGADNNEQFF. CDR3 DNA sequence: TGTGCCAGCAGCCAGGGACAGGGGGCCGATAACAATGAGCAGTTCTTC.

This clone was detected once. The chain uses TRBV7-2 and TRBJ2-3; possibly TRBD2 for D (6 bases). The CDR3 is 15 residues long. The V gene lost 5 bases and the J gene lost 2 bases, with 14 bases spanning the gap. Germline CDR1 SGHTA, CDR2 FQGNSA. The CDR3 DNA reads as TGTGCCAGCAGCCCCGGCGGGGAGATCACAGATACGCAGTATTTT. This sequence encodes CASSPGGEITDTQYF.

V and J are TRBV7-3 and TRBJ2-6; D is unclear. This CDR3 spans 14 amino acids. Trimming took 8 bases from V and 0 from J, leaving 8 bases between them. Germline CDR1 reads SGHTA; CDR2 reads FQGTGA. CDR3 coding DNA: TGTGCCAGCCGAAAATCCTCTGGGGCCAACGTCCTGACTTTC. It codes for CASRKSSGANVLTF. Complete variable domain (other parts from reference TRBV7-3 and TRBJ2-6): GAGVSQTPSNKVTEKGKYVELRCDPISGHTALYWYRQSLGQGPEFLIYFQGTGAADDSGLPNDRFFAVRPEGSVSTLKIQRTERGDSAVYLCASRKSSGANVLTFGAGSRLTVL.

The chain joins TRBV11-1 to TRBJ2-2; D uncertain. V was clipped by 0 bases and J by 0 bases, with 2 bases between them. This CDR3 contains 14 residues. Germline-derived CDR1 and CDR2 are SGHAT and FQDESV (reference sequence). The CDR3 reads CASSLAANTGELFF. CDR3 in DNA: TGTGCCAGCAGCTTAGCCGCGAACACCGGGGAGCTGTTTTTT.

The V call is TRBV9, the J call TRBJ1-1; tentative D call: TRBD1 (5 bases). CDR3 size: 15 residues. Germline CDR1 is SGDLS and CDR2 is YYNGEE. V lost 0 bases to trimming and J lost 5 bases, with 14 bases between them. CDR3 in DNA: TGTGCCAGCAGCGTAGTGAGGGCAGGGTGGACTGAAGCTTTCTTT. As protein: CASSVVRAGWTEAFF.

The rearrangement uses TRBV7-8 and TRBJ1-1; D remains unclear. Trimming took 7 bases from V and 2 from J, leaving 14 bases between them. The germline gives CDR1 SGHVS, CDR2 FQNEAQ. The CDR3 is 14 amino acids. DNA of the CDR3: TGTGCCAGCACTCTACGGCTAAGAAACACTGAAGCTTTCTTT. Translation gives CASTLRLRNTEAFF.

V usage is TRBV19 and J usage is TRBJ1-4; D is possibly TRBD1 (6 bases). The CDR3 sequence is 19 residues long. V gave up 6 bases and J gave up 3 bases, with 26 bases separating them. The germline gives CDR1 LNHDA, CDR2 SQIVND (reference sequence). The CDR3 nucleotides are TGTGCCAGTAGATTTGATGCCGGACAGCTCTCTTTGGCTAATGAAAAACTGTTTTTT. Residues: CASRFDAGQLSLANEKLFF.

This clone was seen more than once but under ten times. The J gene is TRBJ1-1, the V gene TRBV18; D is unresolved. CDR1 is KGHSH and CDR2 is LQKENI in the germline V gene. The CDR3 length is 13 residues. V lost 5 bases and J lost 2, with 9 bases in between. The CDR3 reads CASSIASNTEAFF. As DNA, the CDR3 is TGTGCCAGCTCAATAGCCAGCAACACTGAAGCTTTCTTT.

V gene TRBV2 combines with J gene TRBJ1-4; D ambiguous. CDR1 SNHLY and CDR2 FYNNEI come from the germline V gene. This CDR3 contains 12 residues. CDR3 sequence: CVSGRANEKLFF. CDR3 DNA: TGTGTCTCAGGACGGGCTAATGAAAAACTGTTTTTT.

The V call is TRBV11-2, the J call TRBJ1-4; D not certain. Trimming shortened V by 5 bases and J by 5 bases, and 6 bases separated the two germline ends. Germline-derived CDR1 and CDR2 are SGHAT and FQNNGV. This CDR3 contains 12 residues. CDR3 sequence reads: CASSQLNEKLFF. The CDR3, as DNA: TGTGCCAGCAGCCAGCTCAATGAAAAACTGTTTTTT.

This sequence joins TRBV5-4 and TRBJ1-2; 9 bases agree with TRBD1. The CDR3 covers 15 residues. The V gene's germline CDR1 is SGHNT and CDR2 YYREEE (reference sequence). The ends lost 4 bases at V and 1 base at J; junction bases unmatched: 5. The CDR3 DNA is TGTGCCAGCAGCAAAGGGGACAGGGTTAACTATGGCTACACCTTC. As protein: CASSKGDRVNYGYTF.

This sequence joins TRBV10-1 and TRBJ2-3; 14 bases align to TRBD2. The CDR3 covers 16 residues. From germline, CDR1 is WNHNN and CDR2 SYGVQD (reference sequence). Unmatched junction bases numbered 8, after V lost 9 bases and J lost 3 bases. The CDR3 DNA reads as TGCGCCAGTACGCCGGGACTAGCGGGAGCGACAGATACGCAGTATTTT. Its translation: CASTPGLAGATDTQYF.

The genes are TRBV4-1 and TRBJ2-3; D possibly corresponds to TRBD2 (6 bases). Trimming left V 0 bases short and J 2 bases short, with 15 bases between. The length of the CDR3 is 17 residues. Germline assignment: CDR1 MGHRA and CDR2 YSYEKL. CDR3 DNA sequence: TGCGCCAGCAGCCAAGACGGCAGGCGGGGAATCACAGATACGCAGTATTTT. It specifies CASSQDGRRGITDTQYF.

This chain links TRBV11-2 with TRBJ1-1; D gene uncertain. Per germline, CDR1 SGHAT and CDR2 FQNNGV. Trimming cost V 0 bases and J 4 bases, with 6 bases left between them. The CDR3 length is 13 residues. In DNA, the CDR3 is TGTGCCAGCAGCTTAGACGGGCCCACTGAAGCTTTCTTT. Its protein is CASSLDGPTEAFF.

This clone was observed a handful of times. The rearrangement links TRBV19 to TRBJ1-2; 9 nucleotides line up with TRBD1. The CDR3 extends over 16 amino acids. J gave up 4 bases and V 6 bases, and 12 bases lay outside the gene matches. Germline-derived CDR1 and CDR2 are LNHDA and SQIVND (reference sequence). CDR3 coding DNA: TGTGCCAGTAGCAGACAGGGGGGCGGTTCTAGCTATGGCTACACCTTC. It codes for CASSRQGGGSSYGYTF.

This clone was observed a single time. The rearrangement links TRBV2 to TRBJ1-2, with D uncertain. Germline V lookup: CDR1 SNHLY, CDR2 FYNNEI. V lost 6 bases and J 6 bases, leaving 14 bases between the germline ends. This CDR3 is built from 13 residues. The CDR3 coding sequence is TGTGCCAGCAGCCTCAGGCCAAGCCATGGCTACACCTTC. Its protein product is CASSLRPSHGYTF.

The genes are TRBV18 and TRBJ1-1; D not resolved. This CDR3 has 16 amino acids. Germline values: CDR1 KGHSH, CDR2 LQKENI. Deletions cut 0 bases from V and 0 bases from J, with 11 bases between. CDR3: CASSPPSGGLNTEAFF. The CDR3 bases are TGTGCCAGCTCACCACCCTCCGGCGGATTGAACACTGAAGCTTTCTTT.

The V and J genes are TRBV7-2 and TRBJ2-7, with a tentative D call TRBD1 (6 bases). CDR1 and CDR2 from the germline V gene are SGHTA and FQGNSA. V was trimmed by 4 bases and J by 2 bases, leaving 9 bases between them. The CDR3 has 13 amino acids. CDR3 sequence reads: CASSYRDTYEQYF. The CDR3 coding sequence is TGTGCCAGCAGCTACCGGGACACCTACGAGCAGTACTTC.

The CDR3 protein is CAWKGPSRYEQYF. In DNA form, the CDR3 reads TGTGCCTGGAAGGGGCCTAGCAGATACGAGCAGTACTTC. The chain uses TRBV30 and TRBJ2-7, with D perhaps assigned TRBD1 or TRBD2 (5 bases each). The ends were cut back, 4 bases at V and 4 bases at J, with 14 bases in the middle. CDR3 length: 13 residues. Germline values: CDR1 GTSNPN, CDR2 SVGIG (reference sequence).